This T cell receptor beta chain was sequenced during a study of blood T cell repertoires in COVID-19. The table came from immunoSEQ multiplex PCR; TCRdb's copy has only in-frame clones and leaves some out. The table has about 190,000 clones, around four fifths seen once; the top ten hold 2.5% to 3%. Trimming pared 1 base from V and 3 bases from J, leaving 7 bases between. CDR3 length equals 14 residues. CDR1 and CDR2 from the germline V gene are LNHNV and YYDKDF (reference sequence). This clone has more than one count but fewer than ten. Sample: peripheral blood. The clonotype comes from an elderly woman with active or convalescent COVID-19. The chain carries TRBV15 and TRBJ1-5, with D tentatively TRBD1 (5 bases). CDR3 in DNA: TGTGCCACCAGCAGAGCCAGGGACAATCAGCCCCAGCATTTT. It is translated as CATSRARDNQPQHF.